This entry features one TCR beta chain sequence. The data derive from a study of cytotoxic CD8 clonotypes in ibrutinib-treated CLL. Generated by immunoSEQ multiplex PCR, the TCRdb table keeps only in-frame clones and is missing some. The data show around 330,000 clones, roughly 67% seen once. There are 16 residues in the CDR3. Looked up from germline, CDR1 is MNHNS and CDR2 is SASEGT. Trimming removed 4 bases from V and 0 bases from J, with 15 bases in between. The source is a human donor with chronic lymphocytic leukemia. The gene calls are TRBV6-1 and TRBJ2-5; D may be TRBD1 (6 bases). The input for sequencing was PBMCs, taken after 36 months of ibrutinib treatment. The CDR3 DNA reads as TGTGCCAGCAGTGGGACAGAACTTCTATACCAAGAGACCCAGTACTTC. Encoded protein: CASSGTELLYQETQYF.